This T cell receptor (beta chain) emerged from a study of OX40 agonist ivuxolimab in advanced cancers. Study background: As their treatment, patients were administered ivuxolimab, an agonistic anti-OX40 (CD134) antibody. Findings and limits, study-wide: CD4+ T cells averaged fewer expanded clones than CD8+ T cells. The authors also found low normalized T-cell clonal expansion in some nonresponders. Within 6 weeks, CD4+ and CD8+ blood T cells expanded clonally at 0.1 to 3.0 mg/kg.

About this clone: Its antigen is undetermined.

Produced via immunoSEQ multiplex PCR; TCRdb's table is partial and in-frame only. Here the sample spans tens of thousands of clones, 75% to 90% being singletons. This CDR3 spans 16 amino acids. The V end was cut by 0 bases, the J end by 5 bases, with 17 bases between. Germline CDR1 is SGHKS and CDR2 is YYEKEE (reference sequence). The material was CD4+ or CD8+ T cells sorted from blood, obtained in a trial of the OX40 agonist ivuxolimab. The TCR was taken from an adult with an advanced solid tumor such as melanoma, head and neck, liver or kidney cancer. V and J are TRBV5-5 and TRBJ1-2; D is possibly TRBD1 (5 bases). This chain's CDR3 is CASSLGPDPWGYGYTF. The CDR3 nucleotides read TGTGCCAGCAGCTTGGGACCCGACCCTTGGGGGTATGGCTACACCTTC.